This T cell receptor (beta chain) was retrieved from a study of T-cell reconstitution after alpha-beta-depleted transplantation in children. This CDR3 has 14 amino acids. V shed 5 bases and J shed 2 bases, with 11 bases lying between them. Germline CDR1 SGHTA, CDR2 FQGTGA. During its preparation, the TCRbeta library received unique molecular identifiers. TCRdb reprocessed the PCR reads via MiXCR and lists one record per CDR3 protein. The sample consists of 450,000 to 600,000 distinct CDR3 sequences, approximately 20% of them appearing once. The source was PBMCs from the stem cell graft donor, collected from the stem cell graft. The receptor's source is a human donor who donated a stem cell graft to a child with acute lymphoblastic leukemia. The rearrangement joins TRBV7-3 to TRBJ2-3; D may match TRBD1 or TRBD2 (6 bases each). The CDR3 DNA follows: TGTGCCAGCAGCCGGGGGCTCGACACAGATACGCAGTATTTT. Its translation is CASSRGLDTDTQYF. Full variable domain (outside the CDR3, taken from reference TRBV7-3 and TRBJ2-3): GAGVSQTPSNKVTEKGKYVELRCDPISGHTALYWYRQSLGQGPEFLIYFQGTGAADDSGLPNDRFFAVRPEGSVSTLKIQRTERGDSAVYLCASSRGLDTDTQYFGPGTRLTVL.